The 22 T cell receptor beta chains presented below share a single source sample, sequenced in a study of tissue T cells after allogeneic stem cell transplantation. Measured with immunoSEQ multiplex PCR; TCRdb has only the in-frame clones, and not every one. The table shows approximately 47,000 clones, with 73% occurring only once. The sequencing sample was made of sorted cells pooled from one or two spleens. Source of these receptors: a pool of C57BL/6 mice in good health.

A few counts support this clone. Gene names and germline match the mouse. The CDR3 end lies 1 residue beyond the end of the read and is filled in from the germline J gene. The gene calls are TRBV14 and TRBJ2-7, with TRBD2 matching 10 bases. This CDR3 has 14 residues. Germline V gene sequence: CDR1 SGHDT, CDR2 FRDEAV. Losses at the gene ends were 5 bases for V and 1 base for J; bases not matched to a gene: 3. The sequenced CDR3 bases are TGTGCCAGCAGCTGGACTGGGGGTTCCTATGAACAGTAC. It encodes CASSWTGGSYEQY. The CDR3 as a whole reads CASSWTGGSYEQYF. The full variable domain, with the rest looked up from reference TRBV14 and TRBJ2-7, is EAGVTQSPRYAVLQEGQAVSFWCDPISGHDTLYWYQQPRDQGPQLLVYFRDEAVIDNSQLPSDRFSAVRPKGTNSTLKIQSAKQGDTATYLCASSWTGGSYEQYFGPGTRLTVL.

Regarding this clone: Gene names are mouse gene names. The CDR3 goes on 1 residue after the read ends, and that part is filled in from the germline J gene. The rearrangement uses TRBV12-1 and TRBJ1-4; unclear D gene. This CDR3 has 12 residues. Deletions cut 2 bases from V and 5 bases from J, with 5 bases between. Germline V CDR1 and CDR2: SGHSN, HYEKVE. CDR3 DNA, as far as it was read: TGTGCCAGCTCTCGACAAAACGAAAGATTATTT. It codes for CASSRQNERLF. The whole CDR3 sequence reads CASSRQNERLFF.

As concerns this clone: The genes are named according to mouse. The read comes to an end 1 residue before the CDR3 does, leaving the germline J gene to fill in the end. The chain uses TRBV3 and TRBJ1-1, with a possible D match to TRBD1 (5 bases). CDR1 and CDR2 (germline): SNHLY, FYNGKV (reference sequence). The V end lost 1 base, the J end lost 0 bases, and 9 bases lay between the germline ends. This CDR3 is 15 amino acids long. The covered CDR3 bases are TGTGCCAGCAGCTTAGGGGGGACTGCAAACACAGAAGTCTTC. It is translated as CASSLGGTANTEVF. The complete CDR3 protein is CASSLGGTANTEVFF.

A few counts support this clone. All gene names here are mouse names. The read is 1 residue too short to cover the CDR3 end, so that end is filled in from the germline J gene. The chain couples TRBV16 to TRBJ2-7, with 9 bases identical to TRBD1. CDR3 length equals 14 residues. J gave up 1 base and V 3 bases, and 1 base lay outside the gene matches. Germline V gene sequence: CDR1 SGHSA, CDR2 FRNQAP. CDR3 loop: CASSFGQGSYEQYF. CDR3 bases read: TGTGCAAGCAGCTTTGGACAGGGGTCCTATGAACAGTAC.

A remark on this clone: Genes and germline are mouse. The sequenced CDR3 bases are TGTGCCAGCAGCTTACTACTGGGGAGTCAAAACACCTTGTAC. Translated: CASSLLLGSQNTLY. The full CDR3 reads CASSLLLGSQNTLYF. The chain couples TRBV3 to TRBJ2-4, with 7 bases fitting TRBD2. The CDR3 end is not reached by the read, which stops 1 residue before it; the germline J gene fills it in. There are 15 residues in the CDR3. Looked up from germline, CDR1 is SNHLY and CDR2 is FYNGKV (reference sequence). J was trimmed by 0 bases and V by 2 bases; bases with no gene match: 2.

This clone was found a few times. Any gene name here is a mouse gene name. The read comes to an end 1 residue before the CDR3 does, leaving the germline J gene to fill in the end. This chain connects TRBV2 to TRBJ1-2, with D maybe TRBD1 (5 bases). Trimming shortened V by 2 bases and J by 0 bases, and 10 bases separated the two germline ends. This CDR3 region has 15 residues. Per the germline V gene, CDR1 is LGHNA and CDR2 is YSYQKL. The CDR3 DNA, read in part, is TGTGCCAGCAGCCAACGGGACTCTGCAAACTCCGACTACACC. Its protein is CASSQRDSANSDYT. The complete CDR3 reads CASSQRDSANSDYTF.

To note about this clone: Mouse names are used for the genes. The CDR3 sequence: CASSDIKNYAEQFF. CDR3 DNA (partial): TGTGCCAGCAGTGATATCAAAAACTATGCTGAGCAGTTC. The gene calls are TRBV13-1 and TRBJ2-1; D gene uncertain. The CDR3 extends 1 residue past the end of the read, so its final part is completed from the germline J gene. Germline lookup yields CDR1 NSHNY and CDR2 SYGAGN. This CDR3 is built from 14 residues. Trimming took 1 base from V and 1 from J, leaving 6 bases between them.

Details on this clone: The germline and genes are mouse ones. The sequenced fragment ends 1 residue before the CDR3 boundary, so the rest is inferred from the germline J gene. The chain couples TRBV13-1 to TRBJ2-3, with TRBD1 as a possible D gene (6 bases). The germline CDR1 and CDR2 sequences are NSHNY and SYGAGN. Trimming shortened V by 5 bases and J by 3 bases, and 10 bases separated the two germline ends. This CDR3 is 13 amino acids long. CDR3 sequence: CASRDSWAETLYF. CDR3 DNA, as far as it was read: TGTGCCAGCAGGGACAGTTGGGCAGAAACGCTGTAT.

About this clone itself: Mouse germline and gene names are used. The CDR3 end lies 1 residue beyond the end of the read and is filled in from the germline J gene. J is TRBJ2-5 and V is TRBV19; 8 nucleotides align to TRBD2. The CDR3 length is 15 residues. J gave up 2 bases and V 2 bases, and 4 bases lay outside the gene matches. Germline V gene sequence: CDR1 FNHDT, CDR2 SITEND (reference sequence). The CDR3 loop reads CASSILGGSQDTQYF. The covered CDR3 bases are TGTGCCAGCAGTATTTTGGGGGGGAGCCAAGACACCCAGTAC.

With respect to this clone: Mouse gene names and germline throughout. The read halts 1 residue ahead of the CDR3 end, with the missing end drawn from the germline J gene. V and J are TRBV12-1 and TRBJ1-2, with a tentative D call TRBD1 (6 bases). Germline V lookup: CDR1 SGHSN, CDR2 HYEKVE. Trimming removed 0 bases at V and 6 bases at J, with 7 bases between. The CDR3 is made up of 12 amino acids. The sequenced part of the CDR3 DNA is TGTGCCAGCTCTCTCGGGGGGCCCGACTACACC. Amino acids: CASSLGGPDYT. The entire CDR3 protein reads CASSLGGPDYTF.

With respect to this clone: Here the gene names and germline are mouse. Read coverage stops 1 residue before the CDR3 terminus; the germline J gene supplies the remainder. The chain carries TRBV4 and TRBJ1-1; D not resolved. V lost 3 bases to trimming and J lost 5 bases, with 7 bases between them. The CDR3 loop spans 12 amino acids. Germline V gene sequence: CDR1 LGHDT, CDR2 YNNKQL (reference sequence). The CDR3 loop reads CASSYGRTEVFF. The CDR3 bases that were read are TGTGCCAGCAGCTACGGCAGGACAGAAGTCTTC. Using reference TRBV4 and TRBJ1-1 for the parts outside the CDR3, the full variable domain is ETAVFQTPNYHVTQVGNEVSFNCKQTLGHDTMYWYKQDSKKLLKIMFSYNNKQLIVNETVPRRFSPQSSDKAHLNLRIKSVEPEDSAVYLCASSYGRTEVFFGKGTRLTVV.

Details on this clone: Genes here carry mouse names. From the germline J gene comes the end of the CDR3, since the read stops 1 residue before it. The rearrangement links TRBV19 to TRBJ1-1; D remains ambiguous. The V gene lost 5 bases and the J gene lost 3 bases, with 5 bases spanning the gap. Germline CDR1 reads FNHDT; CDR2 reads SITEND (reference sequence). The CDR3 runs to 11 residues. The sequenced CDR3 bases are TGTGCCAGCAGACAGTACACAGAAGTCTTC. As protein: CASRQYTEVF. The entire CDR3 reads CASRQYTEVFF.

This clone was seen a handful of times. Any gene name here is a mouse gene name. The CDR3 end lies 1 residue beyond the end of the read and is filled in from the germline J gene. The chain recombines TRBV15 with TRBJ2-7; the match to TRBD1 covers 9 bases. This CDR3 has 13 amino acids. Germline V gene lookup returns CDR1 SGHND and CDR2 FRSKSL. J gave up 6 bases and V 5 bases, and 5 bases lay outside the gene matches. The CDR3 loop is CASSPGQGFEQYF. The sequenced CDR3 bases are TGTGCCAGCAGTCCGGGACAGGGATTTGAACAGTAC.

Only a few counts were recorded for this clone. Gene names follow the mouse nomenclature. The CDR3 end lies 1 residue beyond the end of the read and is filled in from the germline J gene. The genes are TRBV12-1 and TRBJ2-7, with TRBD1 matching over 7 bases. Germline lookup yields CDR1 SGHSN and CDR2 HYEKVE. V lost 2 bases and J lost 7; bases outside the gene matches: 10. CDR3 length: 14 amino acids. The CDR3 protein is CASSHLTGNGEQYF. The DNA read from the CDR3 is TGTGCCAGCTCTCACCTGACAGGGAATGGAGAACAGTAC.

A remark on this clone: Here the gene names and germline are mouse. The read terminates 1 residue ahead of where the CDR3 ends, so the germline J gene completes it. The chain carries TRBV19 and TRBJ1-4; D might be TRBD1 (5 bases). Looked up from germline, CDR1 is FNHDT and CDR2 is SITEND (reference sequence). The V gene lost 3 bases and the J gene lost 0 bases, with 6 bases spanning the gap. There are 14 residues in the CDR3. CDR3 region: CASSTTVSNERLFF. The DNA read from the CDR3 is TGTGCCAGCAGTACGACAGTTTCCAACGAAAGATTATTT.

As concerns this clone: Gene names are the mouse ones. The read falls 1 residue short of the CDR3 end, and the missing part is taken from the germline J gene. The chain uses TRBV31 and TRBJ2-1; D uncertain. Germline V gene sequence: CDR1 GKSSPN, CDR2 SITVG. The germline V and J ends were trimmed by 2 bases and 4 bases, with 6 bases remaining between them. The CDR3 is 12 amino acids. The part of the CDR3 DNA that was read is TGTGCCTGGAGTGATAATTATGCTGAGCAGTTC. Translated, it gives CAWSDNYAEQF. The complete CDR3 reads CAWSDNYAEQFF.

Of note for this clone: Gene names are mouse gene names. The CDR3 sequence is CGARHWGLNQDTQYF. The CDR3 bases that were read are TGTGGTGCTAGGCACTGGGGCCTTAACCAAGACACCCAGTAC. This sequence joins TRBV20 and TRBJ2-5, with 7 bases matching TRBD2. The read ends 1 residue before the CDR3 terminus; that terminus is restored from the germline J gene. J gave up 0 bases and V 2 bases, and 5 bases lay outside the gene matches. The CDR3 consists of 15 residues. CDR1 is GFQATS and CDR2 is STVNSAI in the germline V gene.

Notes on this clone: The gene names given are mouse names. The read gets to within 1 residue of the CDR3 end, and the germline J gene fills in the rest. The chain is built from TRBV12-2 and TRBJ2-5, with D unresolved. The V gene lost 0 bases and the J gene lost 2 bases, with 5 bases spanning the gap. The germline V gene has CDR1 SGHLS and CDR2 HYDKME. The CDR3 length is 13 residues. The CDR3 bases that were read are TGTGCCAGCTCTCTCGTCAGCCAAGACACCCAGTAC. It is translated as CASSLVSQDTQY. The entire CDR3 is CASSLVSQDTQYF.

About this clone: The gene symbols are mouse symbols. The sequence runs out 1 residue before the end of the CDR3; the remainder is reconstructed from the germline J gene. The rearrangement joins TRBV13-2 to TRBJ1-4; TRBD1 is a possible D gene (5 bases). V was cut by 3 bases and J by 0 bases, with 6 bases left in between. Germline-derived CDR1 and CDR2 are NNHNN and SYGAGS (reference sequence). This CDR3 region has 14 residues. The CDR3 reads CASGGQFSNERLFF. CDR3 bases read: TGTGCCAGCGGTGGACAGTTTTCCAACGAAAGATTATTT.

For this clone: Each gene name is a mouse one. The CDR3 end falls 1 residue outside the read, so it is completed with the germline J gene. The V gene is TRBV3, the J gene TRBJ2-2, with TRBD2 matching 9 bases. This CDR3 contains 16 residues. Per the germline V gene, CDR1 is SNHLY and CDR2 is FYNGKV (reference sequence). After removal of 5 bases from V and 1 base from J, the junction contained 5 bases not matched to a gene. CDR3 bases read: TGTGCCAGCAGCCAACTGGGGGGTAAAAACACCGGGCAGCTCTAC. This gives the protein CASSQLGGKNTGQLY. The whole CDR3 reads CASSQLGGKNTGQLYF. The full variable domain, in which reference TRBV3 and TRBJ2-2 provide the parts outside the CDR3, is GPKVLQIPSHQIIDMGQMVTLNCDPVSNHLYFYWYKQILGQQMEFLVNFYNGKVMEKSKLFKDQFSVERPDGSYFTLKIQPTALEDSAVYFCASSQLGGKNTGQLYFGEGSKLTVL.

Comment on this clone: Here the gene names and germline are mouse. The read falls 1 residue short of the CDR3 end, and the missing part is taken from the germline J gene. V is TRBV19 and J is TRBJ2-1, with TRBD2 identical over 11 bases. The CDR3 totals 15 residues. From germline, CDR1 is FNHDT and CDR2 SITEND (reference sequence). Trimming removed 5 bases from V and 1 base from J; junction bases left unmatched: 2. The CDR3 is CASRRDWGNYAEQFF. CDR3 DNA (partial): TGTGCCAGCAGACGGGACTGGGGGAACTATGCTGAGCAGTTC.

To note about this clone: Germline and genes here are mouse. The sequenced fragment ends 1 residue before the CDR3 boundary, so the rest is inferred from the germline J gene. The chain links TRBV13-1 to TRBJ2-3; D call uncertain. The CDR3 length is 14 residues. The V gene's germline CDR1 is NSHNY and CDR2 SYGAGN. V was cut by 0 bases and J by 0 bases, with 5 bases left in between. CDR3 bases read: TGTGCCAGCAGTGATGCGTGGAGTGCAGAAACGCTGTAT. It codes for CASSDAWSAETLY. The CDR3 in its entirety is CASSDAWSAETLYF.